The sequence of this T cell receptor beta chain was determined in a study of response to subunit inactivated influenza vaccine. Study-wide findings and caveats: New T cells are recruited in small numbers by each seasonal influenza vaccination, according to the authors' suggestion.

This clonotype has just a few counts. Its antigen remains unidentified. MiXCR, run by TCRdb on the RT-PCR reads, gives a single entry per CDR3 protein. This sample has under 200,000 distinct CDR3 sequences, with 9.5% to 12% found just once. This specimen consisted of CD8+ T cells sorted from PBMCs, obtained around 25 months after vaccination. The TCR originated in a man between 50 and 69 years old who received an inactivated influenza vaccine.

CDR3 region: CASSHRSAREETQYF. CDR3 nucleotides: TGTGCCAGCAGCCATCGTTCCGCTAGAGAAGAGACCCAGTACTTC. This chain uses TRBV3-1 with TRBJ2-5; D gene uncertain. This CDR3 region has 15 residues. Trimming shortened V by 3 bases and J by 3 bases, and 14 bases separated the two germline ends. CDR1 LGHDT and CDR2 YNNKEL come from the germline V gene (reference sequence).